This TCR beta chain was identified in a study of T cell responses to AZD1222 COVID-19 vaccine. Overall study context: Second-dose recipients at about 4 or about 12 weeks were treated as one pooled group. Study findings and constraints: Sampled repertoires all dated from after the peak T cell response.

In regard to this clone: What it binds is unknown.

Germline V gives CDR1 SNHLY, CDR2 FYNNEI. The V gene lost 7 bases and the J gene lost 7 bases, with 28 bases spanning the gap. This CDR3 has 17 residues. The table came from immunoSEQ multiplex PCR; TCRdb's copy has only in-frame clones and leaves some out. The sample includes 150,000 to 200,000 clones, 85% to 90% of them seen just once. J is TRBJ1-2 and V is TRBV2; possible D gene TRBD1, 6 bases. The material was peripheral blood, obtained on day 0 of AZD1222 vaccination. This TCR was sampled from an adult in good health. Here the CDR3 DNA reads TGTGCCAGCATTTCGAACCTCCTAGGACTCTGGGGGGCTGGCTACACCTTC. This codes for CASISNLLGLWGAGYTF.